A selection of T cell receptor beta chains follows, all from one sample in a study of T cells in Graves' hyperthyroidism and ophthalmopathy. TCRdb independently ran MiXCR on the multiplex PCR reads; one entry per CDR3 protein. The data hold a few hundred thousand distinct CDR3 sequences, with around 20% observed a single time. The material sequenced was blood. These TCRs come from a man younger than 35 with Graves' hyperthyroidism. The CDR3 runs from the conserved cysteine through the conserved F or W. A D gene is named only where the DNA matches it firmly. Some rows mark clone size as missing; the rest say once, few, many or name a class of expanded clone.

length,size,V,J,D,DNA,CDR3
16,many,TRBV7-3,TRBJ1-2,NA,TGTGCCAGCAGTTCCACCTCGGCGGTGGGCAAGGGTGGCTACACCTTC,CASSSTSAVGKGGYTF
16,many,TRBV5-1,TRBJ1-2,NA,TGCGCCAGCAGCCCCCGGGACGGCACGTATAACTATGGCTACACCTTC,CASSPRDGTYNYGYTF
15,NA,TRBV12-3/TRBV12-4,TRBJ1-5,TRBD1,TGTGCCAGCAGTATCGGACAGGCAAGAGGACAGCCTCAGCATTTT,CASSIGQARGQPQHF
14,many,TRBV24-1,TRBJ2-7,NA,TGTGCCACCAGTGATTCCAGGCGGCTGGACGAGCAGTACTTC,CATSDSRRLDEQYF
17,many,TRBV11-2,TRBJ2-5,TRBD2,TGTGCCAGCAGCCTGGGACTAGCGGGGGTGTACCAAGAGACCCAGTACTTC,CASSLGLAGVYQETQYF
15,NA,TRBV15,TRBJ1-5,NA,TGTGCCACCAGCAGACCCGGGAGGGTAGGTCAGCCCCAGCATTTT,CATSRPGRVGQPQHF
13,many,TRBV10-3,TRBJ2-7,NA,TGTGCCACTGAGGACTCTCACTCCTACGAGCAGTACTTC,CATEDSHSYEQYF
16,many,TRBV6-2/TRBV6-3,TRBJ2-6,TRBD1,TGTGCCGGCAGTTACGGGGACAGGGATGGGGCCAACGTCCTGACTTTC,CAGSYGDRDGANVLTF
13,NA,TRBV19,TRBJ2-5,NA,TGTGCCAGTAGTATGGTGGGGGCGGAGACCCAGTACTTC,CASSMVGAETQYF
14,NA,TRBV28,TRBJ1-2,TRBD1,TGTGCCAGCAGCCGGGACAGAGACTATTATGGCTACACCTTC,CASSRDRDYYGYTF
13,many,TRBV30,TRBJ1-1,NA,TGTGCCTGGAGTGTAGGCCAGGGCACTGAAGCTTTCTTT,CAWSVGQGTEAFF
15,few,TRBV27,TRBJ2-7,TRBD1,TGTGCCAGCAGTTTATCGGGACAGGGGTTCTACGAGCAGTACTTC,CASSLSGQGFYEQYF
14,many,TRBV14,TRBJ1-2,NA,TGTGCCAGCAGCCCCGGGGAAGCTAACTATGGCTACACCTTC,CASSPGEANYGYTF
14,many,TRBV6-5,TRBJ2-7,NA,TGTGCCAGCAGTTCTCGTGGAGGAGGGGCCGAGCAGTACTTC,CASSSRGGGAEQYF
11,few,TRBV2,TRBJ1-1,NA,TGTGCCAGCCAGGCGGGAATTGGTGCTTTCTTT,CASQAGIGAFF
12,many,TRBV7-9,TRBJ1-5,NA,TGTGCCAGCAGCAGAGACGGGCTGCCCCAGCATTTT,CASSRDGLPQHF
13,many,TRBV12-3/TRBV12-4,TRBJ1-1,NA,TGTGCCAGCAGTTTAGTTGTGAACACTGAAGCTTTCTTT,CASSLVVNTEAFF
15,NA,TRBV27,TRBJ2-7,TRBD2,TGTGCCAGCAGTCCCTATAGCGGGAGCGACTACGAGCAGTACTTC,CASSPYSGSDYEQYF
14,NA,TRBV4-1,TRBJ2-5,NA,TGCGCCAGCAGCCAAGATAGAGGGATCGAGACCCAGTACTTC,CASSQDRGIETQYF
13,many,TRBV24-1,TRBJ1-2,TRBD1,TGTGCCACCCTTCGGACAGGGGGCTATGGCTACACCTTC,CATLRTGGYGYTF
12,many,TRBV13,TRBJ1-3,NA,TGTGCCATACGGGCCTCTGGAAACACCATATATTTT,CAIRASGNTIYF
13,many,TRBV11-2,TRBJ2-2,NA,TGTGCCAGCAGATCTAGGAACACCGGGGAGCTGTTTTTT,CASRSRNTGELFF
14,few,TRBV13,TRBJ1-1,NA,TGTGCCAGCACCCCTAGGGGCACGAACACTGAAGCTTTCTTT,CASTPRGTNTEAFF
16,many,TRBV4-2,TRBJ2-5,NA,TGTGCCAGCAGCGACGCTATTGGACCCCCGCACGAGACCCAGTACTTC,CASSDAIGPPHETQYF
15,many,TRBV18,TRBJ2-7,NA,TGTGCCAGCTCACCGGAGACTCGCCTCCTCTACGAGCAGTACTTC,CASSPETRLLYEQYF
15,NA,TRBV7-8,TRBJ1-6,TRBD1,TGTGCCAGCAGCTTGGGACAGGGGTTGGATTCACCCCTCCACTTT,CASSLGQGLDSPLHF
15,NA,TRBV4-2,TRBJ1-5,NA,TGTGCCAGCAGCCTAACTCAGGGGTCGGATCAGCCCCAGCATTTT,CASSLTQGSDQPQHF
16,many,TRBV6-1,TRBJ1-6,NA,TGTGCCAGCAGTGAGGGGGATGGCTCCTATAATTCACCCCTCCACTTT,CASSEGDGSYNSPLHF
15,many,TRBV9,TRBJ1-5,TRBD1,TGTGCCAGCAGCGCGACAGGGGCCTCTTATCAGCCCCAGCATTTT,CASSATGASYQPQHF
16,many,TRBV9,TRBJ1-1,TRBD1,TGTGCCAGCAGTAAAGAACAGGGGCGGAGGGGAACTGAAGCTTTCTTT,CASSKEQGRRGTEAFF
14,few,TRBV28,TRBJ1-5,NA,TGTGCCAGCAGTTTGGGACGGTACAATCAGCCCCAGCATTTT,CASSLGRYNQPQHF
13,many,TRBV12-3/TRBV12-4,TRBJ1-1,TRBD1,TGTGCCAGCAGTCACAGGGGAAACACTGAAGCTTTCTTT,CASSHRGNTEAFF
12,once,TRBV6-1,TRBJ1-2,NA,TGTGCCAGCACAATAGGGTCCTATGGTTACACCTTC,CASTIGSYGYTF
13,few,TRBV30,TRBJ2-7,NA,TGTGCCTGTCATGACGGAGTCTCCTACGAGCAGTACTTC,CACHDGVSYEQYF
16,NA,TRBV12-3/TRBV12-4,TRBJ2-7,TRBD1,TGTGCCAGCAGTTTCAGGACAGGGGGCCTCGTCTACGAGCAGTACTTC,CASSFRTGGLVYEQYF
16,NA,TRBV5-1,TRBJ2-2,TRBD2,TGCGCCAGCAGCTTGGGGGCGGGAGTGGAGACCGGGGAGCTGTTTTTT,CASSLGAGVETGELFF
16,many,TRBV19,TRBJ1-1,NA,TGTGCCAGTATAAGGGGCGGAGGTATGGGGAACACTGAAGCTTTCTTT,CASIRGGGMGNTEAFF
15,many,TRBV27,TRBJ1-6,NA,TGTGCCAGCAGTTCCCGAGGAGGAACGAGGTCACCCCTCCACTTT,CASSSRGGTRSPLHF
16,once,TRBV9,TRBJ1-1,TRBD1,TGTGCCAGCAGCGATGGGGACAGAATCATGAACACTGTAGCTTTCTTT,CASSDGDRIMNTVAFF
14,NA,TRBV6-5,TRBJ2-7,NA,TGTGCCAGCAGTTACTCTGAGGGTTCAGACGAGCAGTACTTC,CASSYSEGSDEQYF
14,NA,TRBV20-1,TRBJ1-1,NA,TGCAGTGCTAGACCCCCAGCCGTGAACACTGGAGCTTTCTTT,CSARPPAVNTGAFF
15,many,TRBV5-1,TRBJ1-1,TRBD1,TGCGCCAGCACCAGTAAAGGGGGCCTGAACACTGAAGCTTTCTTT,CASTSKGGLNTEAFF
15,NA,TRBV5-1,TRBJ2-2,NA,TGCGCCAGCAGCTCCAGTCTGGGAGACACCGGGGAGCTGTTTTTT,CASSSSLGDTGELFF
14,NA,TRBV29-1,TRBJ2-5,NA,TGCAGCGTTGGGGTCCGGGACTCACAAGAGACCCAGTACTTC,CSVGVRDSQETQYF
14,many,TRBV6-1,TRBJ1-5,NA,TGTGCCAGCAGTGAGACACCTAGCAATCAGCCCCAGCATTTT,CASSETPSNQPQHF
15,NA,TRBV12-3/TRBV12-4,TRBJ2-5,NA,TGTGCCAGCAGCCTCAGGGGGAGGAGTATAGAGACCCAGTACTTC,CASSLRGRSIETQYF
14,few,TRBV12-3/TRBV12-4,TRBJ2-2,TRBD1,TGTGCACAATCGCGGGGACAGGGGACCGGGGAGCTGTTTTTT,CAQSRGQGTGELFF